This T cell receptor beta chain was captured by sequencing in a study of shared T cell receptors in the human thymus. Germline lookup yields CDR1 LGHNA and CDR2 YSLEER. The ends were cut back, 1 base at V and 5 bases at J, with 13 bases in the middle. The CDR3 is made up of 15 amino acids. Using immunoSEQ multiplex PCR, the repertoire was profiled, and TCRdb retains in-frame clones only, with some absent. Of 630,000 or so clones listed, 80% to 90% are singletons. The sample was also linked to a second study, of human thymus T cells. That paper states: Among the donors, all were healthy Finnish infants having corrective surgery for congenital heart defects. Thymus pieces cut out during corrective heart surgery were the tissue that was used. Repertoires from thymus and blood appeared to show biased V and J gene usage. Related work found strong thymic repertoire overlap between unrelated individuals.

Sequencing input: thymocytes. This receptor was identified in a boy under two years old with a congenital heart defect. V and J are TRBV4-3 and TRBJ2-3; no definite D call. CDR3: CASSQVRNSQDTQYF. The CDR3 DNA reads as TGCGCCAGCAGCCAAGTTCGGAACAGCCAAGATACGCAGTATTTT.